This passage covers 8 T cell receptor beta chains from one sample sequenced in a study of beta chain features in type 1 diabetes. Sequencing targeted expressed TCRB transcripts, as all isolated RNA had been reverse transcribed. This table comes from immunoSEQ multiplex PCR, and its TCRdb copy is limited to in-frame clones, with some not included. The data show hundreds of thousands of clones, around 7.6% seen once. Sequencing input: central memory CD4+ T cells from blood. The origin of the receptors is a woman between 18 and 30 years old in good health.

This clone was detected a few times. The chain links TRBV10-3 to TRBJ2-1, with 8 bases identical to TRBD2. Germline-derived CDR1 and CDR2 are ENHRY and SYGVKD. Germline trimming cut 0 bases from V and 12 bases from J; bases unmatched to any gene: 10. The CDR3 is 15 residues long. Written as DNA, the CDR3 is TGTGCCATCAGTGAGTCGCTGGGGCTAGCGGGCATGCAGTTCTTC. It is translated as CAISESLGLAGMQFF.

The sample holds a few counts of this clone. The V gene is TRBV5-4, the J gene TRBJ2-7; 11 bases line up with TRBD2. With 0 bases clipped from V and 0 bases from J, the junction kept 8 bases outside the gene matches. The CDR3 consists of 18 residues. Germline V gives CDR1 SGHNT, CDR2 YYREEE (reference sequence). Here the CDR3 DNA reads TGTGCCAGCAGCTTGGTTACTAGCGGGAGCCTGAGCTCCTACGAGCAGTACTTC. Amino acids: CASSLVTSGSLSSYEQYF. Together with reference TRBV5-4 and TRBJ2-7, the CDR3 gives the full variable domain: ETGVTQSPTHLIKTRGQQVTLRCSSQSGHNTVSWYQQALGQGPQFIFQYYREEENGRGNFPPRFSGLQFPNYSSELNVNALELDDSALYLCASSLVTSGSLSSYEQYFGPGTRLTVT.

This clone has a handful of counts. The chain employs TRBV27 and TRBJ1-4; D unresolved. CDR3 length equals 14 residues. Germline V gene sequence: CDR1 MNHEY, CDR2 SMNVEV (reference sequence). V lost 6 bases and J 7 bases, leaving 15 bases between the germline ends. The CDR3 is CASRKRDVGEKLFF. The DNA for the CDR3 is TGTGCCAGCAGGAAAAGGGATGTAGGTGAAAAACTGTTTTTT.

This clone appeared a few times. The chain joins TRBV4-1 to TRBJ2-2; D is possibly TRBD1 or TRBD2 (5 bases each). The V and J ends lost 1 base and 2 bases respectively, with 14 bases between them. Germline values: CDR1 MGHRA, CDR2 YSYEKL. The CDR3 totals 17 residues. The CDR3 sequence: CASSQGLRGFNTGELFF. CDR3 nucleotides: TGCGCCAGCAGCCAAGGATTACGGGGCTTCAACACCGGGGAGCTGTTTTTT.

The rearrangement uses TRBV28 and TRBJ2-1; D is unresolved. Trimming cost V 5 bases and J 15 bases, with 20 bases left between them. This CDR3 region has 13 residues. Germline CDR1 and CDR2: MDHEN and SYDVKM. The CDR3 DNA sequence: TGTGCCAGCAGTACAACGGGCAGCTTGAGTGGGTTCTTC. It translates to CASSTTGSLSGFF.

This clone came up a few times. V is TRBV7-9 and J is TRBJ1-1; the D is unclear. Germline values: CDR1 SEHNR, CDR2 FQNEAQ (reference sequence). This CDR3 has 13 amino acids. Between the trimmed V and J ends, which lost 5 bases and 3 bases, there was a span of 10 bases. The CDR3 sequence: CASSIQSYTEAFF. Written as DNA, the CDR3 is TGTGCCAGCAGCATACAGTCCTACACTGAAGCTTTCTTT.

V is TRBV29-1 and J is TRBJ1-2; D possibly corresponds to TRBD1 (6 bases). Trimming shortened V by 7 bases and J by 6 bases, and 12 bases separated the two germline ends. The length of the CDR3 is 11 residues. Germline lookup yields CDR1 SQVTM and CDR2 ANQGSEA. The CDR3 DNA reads TGCAGCGGAGGGGGGAATGATGGCTACACCTTC. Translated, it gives CSGGGNDGYTF.

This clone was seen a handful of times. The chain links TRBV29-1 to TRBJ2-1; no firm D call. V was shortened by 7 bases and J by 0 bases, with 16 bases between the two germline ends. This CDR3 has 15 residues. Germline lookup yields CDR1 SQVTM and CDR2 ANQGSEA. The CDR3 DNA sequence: TGCAGCGCCCAAACAGCCCCGAGCTCCTACAATGAGCAGTTCTTC. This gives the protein CSAQTAPSSYNEQFF.